This T cell receptor beta chain was recovered during a study of shared clonotypes between healthy human individuals. The CDR3 has 15 amino acids. The V segment lost 5 bases and the J segment 7 bases; nucleotides outside the gene matches: 13. From germline, CDR1 is SGHAT and CDR2 FQNNGV. Using immunoSEQ multiplex PCR, the repertoire was profiled, and TCRdb retains in-frame clones only, with some absent. The data show just over 2,000,000 clones, with roughly 94% seen just once and 0.1% to 0.15% held by the top ten. The sequencing input was naive CD4+ T cells sorted from blood. Subset given: CD45RA+ positively selected. This clonotype originated in a man aged 18 to 30 in good health. The chain couples TRBV11-2 to TRBJ2-7; TRBD1 matches 8 bases. In nucleotides, the CDR3 is TGTGCCAGCAGCCTGGCCGGGACAGGAAAAGGGGAGCAGTACTTC. It specifies CASSLAGTGKGEQYF.